This entry features one TCR beta chain sequence. Its target is unknown. The sample is drawn from a study of cytomegalovirus exposure and HLA in healthy donors. Broader study findings: Researchers counted some 150 TCR beta chains as cytomegalovirus-associated.

The CDR3 is 17 residues long. Unmatched junction bases numbered 9, after V lost 3 bases and J lost 1 base. The germline V gene has CDR1 SGDLS and CDR2 YYNGEE. Separation from the approximately 720-subject first cohort characterized the roughly 120-subject validation cohort, to which the donors belonged. Clones were sequenced by immunoSEQ multiplex PCR, and TCRdb holds only the in-frame ones, with some missing. The top ten hold more than 2.5% of the sample, which has approximately 150,000 clones, roughly nine tenths seen once. This sequence originates from a woman under 30 in good health and CMV-seropositive. The sample was PBMCs. This chain connects TRBV9 to TRBJ1-2, with TRBD1 identical over 10 bases. The CDR3 protein is CASSARDRGLVNYGYTF. The CDR3 DNA is TGTGCCAGCAGCGCCCGGGACAGGGGCCTTGTTAACTATGGCTACACCTTC.